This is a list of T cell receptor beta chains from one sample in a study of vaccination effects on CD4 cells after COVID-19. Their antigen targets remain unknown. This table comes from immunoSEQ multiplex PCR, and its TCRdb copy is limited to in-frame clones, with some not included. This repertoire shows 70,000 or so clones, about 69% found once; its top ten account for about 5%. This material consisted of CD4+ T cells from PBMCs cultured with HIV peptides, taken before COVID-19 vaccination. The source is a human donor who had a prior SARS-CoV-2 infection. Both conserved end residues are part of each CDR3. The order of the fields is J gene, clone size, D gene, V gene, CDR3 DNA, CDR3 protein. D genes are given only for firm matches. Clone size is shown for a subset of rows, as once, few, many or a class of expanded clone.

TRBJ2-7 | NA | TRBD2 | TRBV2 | TGTGCCAGCAGTGGTACTAGCGGTACCTACGAGCAGTACTTC | CASSGTSGTYEQYF
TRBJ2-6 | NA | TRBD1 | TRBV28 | TGTGCCAGCAACAGGGGGCTGGGTGGGGCCAACGTCCTGACTTTC | CASNRGLGGANVLTF
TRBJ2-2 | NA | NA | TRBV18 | TGTGCCAGCTCACCGTGGGAACCAAAAAACACCGGGGAGCTGTTTTTT | CASSPWEPKNTGELFF
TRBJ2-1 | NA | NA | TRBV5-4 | TGTGCCAGCAGCTTAGACAGGCAGGGGAAGTTCTTC | CASSLDRQGKFF
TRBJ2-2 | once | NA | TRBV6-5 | TGTGCCAGCAGTTCCGACACCGGGGAGCTGTTTTTT | CASSSDTGELFF
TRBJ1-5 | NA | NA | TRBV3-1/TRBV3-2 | TGTGCCAGCAGCTCATTCGCCGGTCAGCCCCAGCATTTT | CASSSFAGQPQHF
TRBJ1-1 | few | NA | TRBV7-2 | TGTGCCAGCAGCCTAGAAAGGGGTACTGAAGCTTTCTTT | CASSLERGTEAFF
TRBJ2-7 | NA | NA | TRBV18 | TGTGCCAGCTCACCGGGTCCGGCCCGTGCCTACGAGCAGTACTTC | CASSPGPARAYEQYF
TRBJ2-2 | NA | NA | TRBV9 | TGTGCCAGCAGCACGTACACCGGGGAGCTGTTTTTT | CASSTYTGELFF
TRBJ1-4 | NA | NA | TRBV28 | TGTGCCAGCAGTTTATGGGGGCGACAAAATGAAAAACTGTTTTTT | CASSLWGRQNEKLFF
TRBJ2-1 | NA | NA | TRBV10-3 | TGTGCCATCAGTCCCGGCGTTGTATACAATGAGCAGTTCTTC | CAISPGVVYNEQFF
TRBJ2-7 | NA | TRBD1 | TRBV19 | TGTGCCAGTAGTACTTTCCGGGACAGGGGGTTCTACGAGCAGTACTTC | CASSTFRDRGFYEQYF
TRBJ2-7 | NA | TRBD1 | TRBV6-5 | TGTGCCACCACCGGGACAGGGCGCTACGAGCAGTACTTC | CATTGTGRYEQYF
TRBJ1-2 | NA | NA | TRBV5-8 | TGTGCCAGCAGCCGACGGGAGCGCGACTACACCTTC | CASSRRERDYTF
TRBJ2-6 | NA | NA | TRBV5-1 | TGCGCCAGCAGCTTGGAAGGGACTGGGGCCAACGTCCTGACTTTC | CASSLEGTGANVLTF
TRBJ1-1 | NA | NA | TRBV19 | TGTGCCAGTAGTGTATACCCAGGGTTGAACACTGAAGCTTTCTTT | CASSVYPGLNTEAFF
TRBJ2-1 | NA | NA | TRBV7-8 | TGTGCCAGCAGCTCCTGGGTGCGGTCCTACAATGAGCAGTTCTTC | CASSSWVRSYNEQFF
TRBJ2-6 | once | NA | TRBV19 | TGTGCTGCGAGGGGGGCCCTCTCTGGGGCCAACGTCCTGACTTTC | CAARGALSGANVLTF
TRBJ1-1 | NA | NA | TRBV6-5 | TGTGCCAGCAGAAGAGACGGGAACACTGAAGCTTTCTTT | CASRRDGNTEAFF
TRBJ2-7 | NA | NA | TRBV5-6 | TGTGCCAGCAGCTTGTCTCAGTTCTACGAGCAGTACTTC | CASSLSQFYEQYF
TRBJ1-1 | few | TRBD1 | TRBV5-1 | TGCGCCAGCAGCTTGTTGGCAGGGGGGGAGAACACTGAAGCTTTCTTT | CASSLLAGGENTEAFF
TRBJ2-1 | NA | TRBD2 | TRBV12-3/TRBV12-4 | TGTGCCAGCAGTTCAGGACTAGGCCTTGAGCAGTTCTTC | CASSSGLGLEQFF
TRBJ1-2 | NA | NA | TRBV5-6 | TGTGCCAGCAGCTTCGGGCGGGCAAACTATGGCTACACCTTC | CASSFGRANYGYTF